The 18 T cell receptor beta chains reported below all come from one sample, sequenced in a study of response to subunit inactivated influenza vaccine. Via MiXCR, TCRdb re-called the RT-PCR reads, giving one row per CDR3 protein. The top ten hold more than 8.5% of the sample, which has about 800,000 distinct CDR3 sequences, roughly 20% seen once. The sequencing here drew on PBMCs from blood, taken 4 to 6 days after vaccination. All receptors come from a man in his forties or fifties who received an inactivated influenza vaccine.

The V gene is TRBV20-1, the J gene TRBJ2-2, with D possibly TRBD2 on 5 matching bases. Germline V gene sequence: CDR1 DFQATT, CDR2 SNEGSKA (reference sequence). This CDR3 comprises 13 residues. The V end was cut by 2 bases, the J end by 4 bases, with 8 bases between. CDR3 sequence (DNA): TGCAGTGCTAGATTCAGCGGCACCGGGGAGCTGTTTTTT. Residues: CSARFSGTGELFF.

This sequence joins TRBV24-1 and TRBJ1-1; no firm D call. The V end lost 9 bases, the J end lost 0 bases, and 10 bases lay between the germline ends. CDR3 length equals 13 residues. From germline, CDR1 is KGHDR and CDR2 SFDVKD. The CDR3 nucleotides read TGTGCCACCCGGGTACAGCTGAACACTGAAGCTTTCTTT. Amino acids: CATRVQLNTEAFF.

The V and J genes are TRBV6-2 or TRBV6-3 and TRBJ2-5; D is unclear. There are 12 residues in the CDR3. Germline V CDR1 and CDR2: MNHEY, SVGEGT. Trimming stripped 5 bases from V and 5 bases from J, with 9 bases between. As DNA, the CDR3 is TGTGCCAGCAGTGGGCCGTCGGAGACCCAGTACTTC. It codes for CASSGPSETQYF.

The J gene is TRBJ2-5, the V gene TRBV10-1; D ambiguous. This CDR3 spans 13 amino acids. The germline V and J ends were trimmed by 4 bases and 2 bases, with 8 bases remaining between them. CDR1 is WNHNN, CDR2 SYGVQD, per germline (reference sequence). CDR3 bases: TGCGCCAGCAGTGGACGGCTACAAGAGACCCAGTACTTC. Translated, it gives CASSGRLQETQYF.

This clonotype was recorded a few times. The chain links TRBV7-8 to TRBJ1-5; 7 bases align to TRBD1. CDR1 and CDR2 from the germline V gene are SGHVS and FQNEAQ. CDR3 size: 16 residues. V trimming: 5 bases; J trimming: 5 bases; junction bases outside the gene matches: 12. CDR3 sequence (DNA): TGTGCCAGCAGCCCCCTCATCGGGACAGCCGATCAGCCCCAGCATTTT. Its protein product is CASSPLIGTADQPQHF.

The chain has TRBV7-2 and TRBJ1-5, with D perhaps matching TRBD1 (6 bases). CDR3 size: 15 residues. Per germline, CDR1 SGHTA and CDR2 FQGNSA. Trimming pared 1 base from V and 3 bases from J, leaving 10 bases between. As DNA, the CDR3 is TGTGCCAGCAGCTTAGTGCGGGGGCCCAATCAGCCCCAGCATTTT. The encoded protein is CASSLVRGPNQPQHF. The entire variable domain, with the rest obtained from reference TRBV7-2 and TRBJ1-5, is as follows: GAGVSQSPSNKVTEKGKDVELRCDPISGHTALYWYRQSLGQGLEFLIYFQGNSAPDKSGLPSDRFSAERTGGSVSTLTIQRTQQEDSAVYLCASSLVRGPNQPQHFGDGTRLSIL.

The chain links TRBV27 to TRBJ2-3; TRBD2 matches at 8 bases. The ends lost 5 bases at V and 14 bases at J; junction bases unmatched: 12. Looked up from germline, CDR1 is MNHEY and CDR2 is SMNVEV (reference sequence). The CDR3 contains 13 residues. The CDR3 here is CASSLYSGLGTYF. CDR3 coding DNA: TGTGCCAGCAGTCTTTACTCGGGACTAGGAACGTATTTT.

Remarks on this clonotype: One end of the junction varies from germline; a read error may be responsible. The chain is built from TRBV7-9 and TRBJ1-6; unclear D gene. The CDR3 runs 12 residues. Germline-derived CDR1 and CDR2 are SEHNR and FQNEAQ (reference sequence). The CDR3 DNA sequence: TGTGCCAGCAGCTTAGCGCAAGGTCCGCCGCGCTTT. It encodes CASSLAQGPPRF.

This clonotype was counted between two and nine times. The chain joins TRBV7-9 to TRBJ1-4; the D is unclear. The length of the CDR3 is 13 residues. Germline V CDR1 and CDR2: SEHNR, FQNEAQ (reference sequence). Trimming removed 5 bases at V and 8 bases at J, with 12 bases between. The CDR3: CASSHTNDEKLFF. CDR3 coding DNA: TGTGCCAGCAGCCATACCAACGACGAAAAACTGTTTTTT. The full variable domain, in which reference TRBV7-9 and TRBJ1-4 provide the parts outside the CDR3, is DTGVSQNPRHKITKRGQNVTFRCDPISEHNRLYWYRQTLGQGPEFLTYFQNEAQLEKSRLLSDRFSAERPKGSFSTLEIQRTEQGDSAMYLCASSHTNDEKLFFGSGTQLSVL.

The CDR3 DNA sequence: TGTGCCAGCACCAACCCCCGGGGGACTAGCGGAGACTACAATGAGCAGTTCTTC. Translating gives CASTNPRGTSGDYNEQFF. The chain couples TRBV11-1 to TRBJ2-1; the match to TRBD2 covers 11 bases. Trimming at V came to 7 bases and at J to 3 bases, leaving 14 bases not matched to a gene. CDR1 SGHAT and CDR2 FQDESV come from the germline V gene (reference sequence). This CDR3 comprises 18 residues.

This rearrangement joins TRBV23-1 to TRBJ2-2; D not certain. TRBV23-1 is given ORF status, its function remaining uncertain. There are 13 residues in the CDR3. V was clipped by 5 bases and J by 6 bases, with 10 bases between them. The CDR3 region is CASSTAIPGELFF. As DNA, the CDR3 is TGCGCCAGCAGTACAGCAATCCCCGGGGAGCTGTTTTTT.

This clonotype was counted a few times. The chain links TRBV5-1 to TRBJ1-3; 7 bases map to TRBD1. CDR1 SGHRS and CDR2 YFSETQ come from the germline V gene. Germline trimming cut 1 base from V and 0 bases from J; bases unmatched to any gene: 1. This CDR3 has 15 amino acids. CDR3 region: CASSLRTGSGNTIYF. CDR3 DNA sequence: TGCGCCAGCAGCTTGAGGACAGGCTCTGGAAACACCATATATTTT.

The J gene is TRBJ1-1, the V gene TRBV12-3 or TRBV12-4; D is perhaps TRBD1 (5 bases). The CDR3 is made up of 13 amino acids. Trimming removed 5 bases at V and 10 bases at J, with 17 bases between. In nucleotides, the CDR3 is TGTGCCAGCAGTCCTTGGGACGGAGGGACAGCTTTCTTT. Amino acids: CASSPWDGGTAFF.

The sample holds a few counts of this clonotype. This chain joins TRBV20-1 and TRBJ2-7; 7 bases are a match to TRBD1. Germline V gives CDR1 DFQATT, CDR2 SNEGSKA (reference sequence). The CDR3 is made up of 12 amino acids. CDR3 sequence reads: CSYDRVGYEQYF. Written as DNA, the CDR3 is TGCAGCTATGACAGGGTGGGATACGAGCAGTACTTC.

The chain is built from TRBV7-6 and TRBJ2-1, with D tentatively TRBD2 (7 bases). Germline lookup yields CDR1 SGHVS and CDR2 FNYEAQ. This CDR3 has 16 amino acids. Trimming took 5 bases from V and 3 from J, leaving 17 bases between them. This CDR3 reads CASSPLRGASYNEQFF. Written as DNA, the CDR3 is TGTGCCAGCAGCCCCCTACGGGGGGCTAGCTACAATGAGCAGTTCTTC. Full variable domain (remainder filled in from reference TRBV7-6 and TRBJ2-1): GAGVSQSPRYKVTKRGQDVALRCDPISGHVSLYWYRQALGQGPEFLTYFNYEAQQDKSGLPNDRFSAERPEGSISTLTIQRTEQRDSAMYRCASSPLRGASYNEQFFGPGTRLTVL.

The chain is built from TRBV7-2 and TRBJ1-6; D is ambiguous. Germline CDR1 SGHTA, CDR2 FQGNSA. The CDR3 consists of 14 residues. The V end lost 1 base, the J end lost 7 bases, and 8 bases lay between the germline ends. The DNA for the CDR3 is TGTGCCAGCAGCTTAGAGTGGGGAAATTCACCCCTCCACTTT. Amino acid sequence: CASSLEWGNSPLHF.

The chain joins TRBV4-2 to TRBJ1-1; 9 bases align to TRBD1. The germline gives CDR1 LGHNA, CDR2 YNFKEQ. Trimming cost V 3 bases and J 4 bases; bases outside gene matches: 6. CDR3 length: 15 amino acids. Here the CDR3 reads CASSQKDRGGTEAFF. CDR3 nucleotide sequence: TGTGCCAGCAGCCAGAAGGACAGGGGAGGCACTGAAGCTTTCTTT.

This clonotype was observed a handful of times. V is TRBV10-3 and J is TRBJ2-1, with 7 bases aligning to TRBD1. After removal of 4 bases from V and 1 base from J, the junction contained 4 bases not matched to a gene. Germline V lookup: CDR1 ENHRY, CDR2 SYGVKD. The CDR3 totals 15 residues. CDR3 protein: CAISGGDRSYNEQFF. The CDR3, as DNA: TGTGCCATCAGTGGAGGGGACAGATCCTACAATGAGCAGTTCTTC.